This TCR beta chain was captured in a study of technical replicates of blood from a few donors. This CDR3 contains 14 residues. Per the germline V gene, CDR1 is MNHEY and CDR2 is SMNVEV (reference sequence). Trimming took 5 bases from V and 8 from J, leaving 16 bases between them. Profiled with immunoSEQ multiplex PCR; TCRdb holds only in-frame clones, not every one. The sample comprises about 88,000 clones, 85% to 95% of which are singletons, and roughly 0.25% rests with the top ten. The chain combines TRBV27 with TRBJ2-1, with D perhaps TRBD2 (5 bases). The source of this sequence is a human donor in good health. Sequenced input: T cells isolated from PBMCs. The CDR3 spells CASSPLTIHHEQFF. The CDR3 bases are TGTGCCAGCAGTCCCTTGACTATCCACCATGAGCAGTTCTTC.